This TCR beta chain derives from a study of a mutant IDH1 vaccine in newly diagnosed glioma. Of note for this clone: Its antigen is unknown.

Time point: week 47, end of study. Each vaccine dose was 300 ug of mutant IDH1 20-mer peptide, with topical imiquimod. Patients had eight vaccinations, in weeks 1, 3, 5, 7, 11, 15, 19 and 23. CDR1 is SGHVS, CDR2 FNYEAQ, per germline. V gave up 2 bases and J gave up 4 bases, with 9 bases separating them. The CDR3 has 14 residues. Repertoires were generated with immunoSEQ multiplex PCR, while TCRdb's copy carries only in-frame clones and drops some. This sample yields around 60,000 clones, of which over 80% are seen a single time; about 3.8% belongs to the top ten. The sample was PBMCs, taken from a glioma patient whose treatment included an IDH1 peptide vaccine. This clonotype originated in a man aged 25 to 45 with glioma. The chain links TRBV7-6 to TRBJ1-3, with unresolved D. In DNA, the CDR3 is TGTGCCAGCAGCTTACGGGAGGCCGGAAACACCATATATTTT. Translation gives CASSLREAGNTIYF.